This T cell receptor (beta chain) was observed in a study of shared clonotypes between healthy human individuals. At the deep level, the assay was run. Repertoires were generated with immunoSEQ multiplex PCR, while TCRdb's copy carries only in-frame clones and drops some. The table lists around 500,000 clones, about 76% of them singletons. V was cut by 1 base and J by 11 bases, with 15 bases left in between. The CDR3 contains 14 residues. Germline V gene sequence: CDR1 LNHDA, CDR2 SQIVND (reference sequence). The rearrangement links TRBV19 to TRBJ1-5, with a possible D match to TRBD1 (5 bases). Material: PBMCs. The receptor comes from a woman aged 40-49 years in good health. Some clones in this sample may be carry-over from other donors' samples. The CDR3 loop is CASSIVNPGGAQHF. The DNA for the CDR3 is TGTGCCAGTAGTATAGTTAACCCCGGAGGGGCCCAGCATTTT. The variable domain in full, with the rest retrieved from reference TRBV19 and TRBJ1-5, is DGGITQSPKYLFRKEGQNVTLSCEQNLNHDAMYWYRQDPGQGLRLIYYSQIVNDFQKGDIAEGYSVSREKKESFPLTVTSAQKNPTAFYLCASSIVNPGGAQHFGDGTRLSIL.